The present entry profiles one TCR beta chain with its context. This clone has a handful of counts. Which antigen it targets is not known. Base qualities are not at hand, and no much larger clone is one base apart. The data are from a study of blood T cell repertoires in COVID-19 (dated by TCRdb to 2018 to 2020). Concerning the study at large: Collaborator samples came from the United States, Italy and Spain and covered acute and convalescent phases of COVID-19. The prospective study material was composed of cDNA or gDNA derived from T cells, B-cell-depleted T cells, or PBMCs. The dataset comprised deeply sampled blood TCRbeta repertoires from subjects exposed to, actively infected with, or recovered from COVID-19. A freely available public database, intended as a resource for researchers studying the immune response to SARS-CoV-2, is where the repertoires were released. The samples were drawn from the first 160 participants of the ongoing ImmuneRACE study and from some 1,300 subjects provided by 6 global collaborators. A de-identified subject ID, COVID-19 status, age in years and sex were almost always included in the sample metadata. Where HLA class I and class II types were available, the types were taken from metadata supplied by the sample provider, not from assay-based typing. Overall study outcomes, separate from this receptor: The amount of clinical and demographic metadata varied by source and participant and was provided uncurated.

In the prospective study, participants were roughly 18 to 89 years old, resided in approximately 25 geographic areas of the United States, and were enrolled through a virtual design. To assign participants to cohorts, the prospective study relied on clinical history that participants themselves reported in a screening survey and a study questionnaire. Exposed participants had been in contact, within 2 weeks of entering the study, with a person who had a PCR-confirmed or clinician-diagnosed case of COVID-19. In the prospective study, mobile phlebotomists collected whole blood, serum and a nasopharyngeal or oropharyngeal swab from each participant. Over a roughly 2-month period, participants in the prospective study had the option of providing additional blood draws and questionnaires. Prospective study blood samples were shipped either frozen or at room temperature before DNA extraction. The germline V gene encodes CDR1 MNHEY and CDR2 SVGEGT. Taken from cysteine to phenylalanine, the CDR3 has 15 residues. Just CDR3 DNA is preserved here, 45 bases in frame from base 1. At the junction V is shortened by 6 bases and J by 5 bases; bases outside the gene matches: 10.

TCRbeta CDR3 regions were amplified from genomic DNA by means of the immunoSEQ Assay, a bias-controlled multiplex PCR. The paper's processing steps were these. The number of nucleated cells in each sample was estimated by amplification of reference gene primers within the assay. Sequence reads were collapsed and filtered to measure the absolute abundance of every unique TCRbeta CDR3 rearrangement. For each sample, productive Simpson clonality was calculated as the square root of Simpson's diversity index over productive rearrangements. Held by TCRdb, this immuneACCESS table contains in-frame sequences only and omits some clones. Under half of the omission traces to an unresolved V gene where checked; the cause of the rest is unknown. The DNA gave D and trimming, while V, J and clone size come from that table. The sample table holds fewer than 250,000 clones, of which less than 90% were seen once. The top ten hold approximately 3% of the sample.

The sequenced sample consisted of PBMCs or T cells enriched from blood (not recorded which). The V gene is TRBV6-2 or TRBV6-3 and the J gene is TRBJ1-5; 7 middle bases align to TRBD1. The sequence came from a woman in her twenties or thirties who had been exposed to COVID-19. The sequenced DNA is TGTGCCAGCAGCCCCGTCGACAGGGCCTATCAGCCCCAGCATTTT. This translates into CASSPVDRAYQPQHF.